The 16 T cell receptor beta chains given below trace back to one sample, sequenced in a study of circulating and synovial CD4+ cells in juvenile arthritis. Generated by immunoSEQ multiplex PCR, the TCRdb table keeps only in-frame clones and is missing some. The sample contains about 14,000 clones, approximately 80% of which appear only once. Material: CD4+ T cells from synovial fluid. The receptor set was obtained from a human patient with juvenile idiopathic arthritis. Some clones in this sample may be carry-over from other donors' samples.

This chain connects TRBV5-1 to TRBJ2-1; a weak D match, TRBD1 (5 bases). CDR1 and CDR2 (germline): SGHRS, YFSETQ. V was clipped by 0 bases and J by 2 bases, with 9 bases between them. This CDR3 spans 15 amino acids. Here the CDR3 DNA reads TGCGCCAGCAGCTTGGTCAGGGAAGCCTACAATGAGCAGTTCTTC. Translating gives CASSLVREAYNEQFF.

The gene calls are TRBV21-1 and TRBJ2-5; TRBD2 is taken as the D call from the table, unchecked against the DNA. TRBV21-1 is recorded as a pseudogene. This CDR3 has 16 residues. In DNA, the CDR3 is TGTGCCAGCAGCAAAAATACTAGCGGGGGGGAAGAGACCCAGTACTTC. It specifies CASSKNTSGGEETQYF.

The chain recombines TRBV11-2 with TRBJ1-5, with D uncertain. CDR1 is SGHAT, CDR2 FQNNGV, per germline. The CDR3 loop spans 14 amino acids. Trimming shortened V by 4 bases and J by 7 bases, and 14 bases separated the two germline ends. As DNA, the CDR3 is TGTGCCAGCAGCTCAGCCGGGGTAGGGCAGCCCCAGCATTTT. Translation: CASSSAGVGQPQHF. Variable domain in full (rest from reference TRBV11-2 and TRBJ1-5): EAGVAQSPRYKIIEKRQSVAFWCNPISGHATLYWYQQILGQGPKLLIQFQNNGVVDDSQLPKDRFSAERLKGVDSTLKIQPAKLEDSAVYLCASSSAGVGQPQHFGDGTRLSIL.

Concerning this clone: The germline gene is not matched at one end of the junction; a read error may be the cause. Other DNA sequences in this specimen translate into the identical CDR3. This rearrangement joins TRBV6-5 to TRBJ1-6, with 8 positions matching TRBD1. Germline CDR1 MNHEY, CDR2 SVGAGI. This CDR3 spans 15 amino acids. CDR3 sequence: CASSTRTGLNSPLHF. CDR3 DNA sequence: TGTGCCAGCAGTACCCGGACAGGGTTGAATTCCCCCCTCCACTTT.

This chain uses TRBV5-6 with TRBJ1-1; D gene ambiguous. Germline CDR1 and CDR2: SGHDT and YYEEEE. Trimming cost V 4 bases and J 5 bases, with 12 bases left between them. The CDR3 spans 13 residues. The CDR3 protein is CASSPSSGTEAFF. For the CDR3, the DNA is TGTGCCAGCAGCCCGTCCTCGGGGACTGAAGCTTTCTTT.

The rearrangement uses TRBV5-1 and TRBJ2-3; D unresolved. The CDR3 has 12 residues. CDR1 and CDR2 (germline): SGHRS, YFSETQ. The V and J ends lost 3 bases and 2 bases respectively, with 4 bases between them. CDR3 DNA sequence: TGCGCCAGCAGCTATTACACAGATACGCAGTATTTT. Protein: CASSYYTDTQYF.

This clone has only one observation. The chain combines TRBV2 with TRBJ1-1; a possible D gene is TRBD1 (6 bases). The CDR3 is 13 residues long. Between the trimmed V and J ends, which lost 6 bases and 2 bases, there was a span of 10 bases. The germline gives CDR1 SNHLY, CDR2 FYNNEI. CDR3 sequence: CASRATGNTEAFF. In DNA, the CDR3 is TGTGCCAGCAGGGCGACAGGAAACACTGAAGCTTTCTTT. Complete variable domain (other parts from reference TRBV2 and TRBJ1-1): EPEVTQTPSHQVTQMGQEVILRCVPISNHLYFYWYRQILGQKVEFLVSFYNNEISEKSEIFDDQFSVERPDGSNFTLKIRSTKLEDSAMYFCASRATGNTEAFFGQGTRLTVV.

The genes are TRBV28 and TRBJ2-7, with D possibly matching TRBD2 (6 bases). V lost 2 bases and J 10 bases, leaving 12 bases between the germline ends. The germline V gene encodes CDR1 MDHEN and CDR2 SYDVKM. The CDR3 extends over 12 amino acids. CDR3 sequence (DNA): TGTGCCAGCAGTTTAGGAGGGATTGGCCAGTACTTC. As protein: CASSLGGIGQYF.

The gene calls are TRBV4-1 and TRBJ2-5, with D tentatively TRBD2 (7 bases). This CDR3 comprises 16 residues. CDR1 and CDR2 from the germline V gene are MGHRA and YSYEKL. The V and J ends lost 1 base and 1 base respectively, with 13 bases between them. The CDR3 is CASSQASGGSQETQYF. DNA for the CDR3: TGCGCCAGCAGCCAAGCCTCGGGGGGCTCCCAAGAGACCCAGTACTTC.

V is TRBV29-1 and J is TRBJ1-1; D ambiguous. CDR1 is SQVTM, CDR2 ANQGSEA, per germline. The CDR3 has 11 amino acids. Trimming shortened V by 3 bases and J by 5 bases, and 7 bases separated the two germline ends. CDR3 in amino acids: CSVDGQTEAFF. The CDR3 DNA reads as TGCAGCGTTGATGGCCAGACTGAAGCTTTCTTT.

The chain links TRBV4-1 to TRBJ2-5, with D maybe TRBD1 (6 bases). The DNA end lines up better with TRBJ2-7; the J call may be wrong. The CDR3 is 14 amino acids. Germline loops: CDR1 MGHRA, CDR2 YSYEKL. CDR3 protein: CASSQGANSYEQYF. The DNA for the CDR3 is TGCGCCAGCAGCCAGGGGGCGAACTCCTACGAGCAGTACTTC.

A remark on this clone: The germline gene is not matched at one end of the junction; a read error may be the cause. The rearrangement uses TRBV4-2 and TRBJ1-1; D perhaps matches TRBD1 (6 bases). Germline CDR1 is LGHNA and CDR2 is YNFKEQ. The CDR3 loop spans 14 amino acids. CDR3 amino acids: CASGQEHRVSEAFF. The CDR3 region has the DNA TGTGCCAGCGGCCAGGAGCACAGGGTTTCTGAAGCTTTCTTT.

The chain couples TRBV7-9 to TRBJ2-1, with D tentatively TRBD1 (5 bases). Per the germline V gene, CDR1 is SEHNR and CDR2 is FQNEAQ (reference sequence). Trimming cost V 0 bases and J 3 bases, with 9 bases left between them. The CDR3 is made up of 15 amino acids. This CDR3 is CASSLAQAIYNEQFF. DNA of the CDR3: TGTGCCAGCAGCTTAGCACAGGCTATCTACAATGAGCAGTTCTTC.

Here the CDR3 reads CASSLASGDREEYGYTF. The CDR3 DNA reads TGTGCCAGCAGCTTGGCCAGTGGGGACAGGGAGGAATATGGCTACACCTTC. The rearrangement joins TRBV5-6 to TRBJ1-2, with TRBD1 matching 9 bases. Losses at the gene ends were 0 bases for V and 5 bases for J; bases not matched to a gene: 11. Per germline, CDR1 SGHDT and CDR2 YYEEEE. The CDR3 loop spans 17 amino acids.

This clone occurred a few times. The V call is TRBV5-1, the J call TRBJ2-1; tentatively, D is TRBD2 (6 bases). The CDR3 sequence is 14 residues long. Germline loops: CDR1 SGHRS, CDR2 YFSETQ. Trimming left V 4 bases short and J 2 bases short, with 10 bases between. As DNA, the CDR3 is TGCGCCAGCAGCCCCTCGGGGGCCTACAATGAGCAGTTCTTC. This codes for CASSPSGAYNEQFF.

The V call is TRBV25-1, the J call TRBJ2-7, with 8 positions matching TRBD1. The CDR3 runs to 16 residues. V lost 3 bases to trimming and J lost 2 bases; unmatched junction nucleotides: 9. CDR1 is MGHDK and CDR2 is SYGVNS in the germline V gene. This CDR3 reads CASSDPGGTGTYEQYF. Here the CDR3 DNA reads TGTGCCAGCAGTGACCCTGGAGGGACAGGTACCTACGAGCAGTACTTC.